One TCR beta chain is described in this entry. In its sample, this clone was seen a few times. Its antigen remains undetermined. Relative to the germline gene, one junction end is altered; a read error may explain this. This specimen comes from a study of beta chain features in type 1 diabetes listed by TCRdb under 2018. As for the study more broadly: Patients and healthy donors did not differ in mean age, gender distribution, total cell number or subset yield. A total of 107,917,701 sorted cells were examined across all samples, and a strong correlation was observed between cell number per subset and RNA yield. The study compared TCRB repertoires of sorted circulating CD4+ T cell subsets between recently diagnosed type 1 diabetes patients and matched healthy donors. Naive and central memory subsets were obtained from all 30 or so donors, but regulatory and stem cell-like memory subsets were isolated from only 8 patients and roughly eight healthy donors. Findings and caveats that apply to the study as a whole: Because cDNA was sequenced instead of genomic DNA, activated cells with high expression could be over-represented, although the groups did not differ in activation or CD3 levels. A moderate but significant shortening of TCRB CDR3 length was observed in type 1 diabetes patients in all four CD4+ subsets. Shorter templates might be favored by PCR, yet because patient and control samples were amplified and corrected together, any such skew would affect both groups equally. Patients with type 1 diabetes made fewer insertions and deleted more nucleotides at VDJ recombination sites, implying thymic rearrangement abnormalities. Naive, central memory and regulatory TCRB repertoires appeared more similar among patients than among healthy donors. Only small numbers of individuals were included in the HLA sub-analyses, which left unresolved whether HLA type had any influence on TCRB rearrangement.

Sequences SSHAT (CDR1) and FNYEAQ (CDR2) are obtained from the germline V gene (reference sequence). The CDR3 sequence holds 15 residues, the cysteine and phenylalanine included. Only the CDR3 DNA is retained, 45 bases long and in frame from the first base. From each donor, a single peripheral blood sample of about 120 mL on average was drawn into heparinised tubes. A BD FACSAria II and a panel including CD45RO, CCR7, CD25, CD127, CD95 and CD27 were used to sort naive, central memory, regulatory and stem cell-like memory CD4+ T cells. Every sorted population had a purity above 98%. PBMCs were isolated immediately by Lymphoprep density gradient centrifugation and stained directly without culture. So that batch effects would be minimized, each experiment stained and sorted samples in pairs, pairing one healthy donor with one patient. The entire isolated RNA was reverse transcribed using the High Capacity cDNA Reverse Transcription Kit, and thus expressed TCRB transcripts were sequenced. Deep immunoSEQ sequencing was performed on naive, central memory and regulatory T cell samples, with an average of roughly 3.6 million total reads per sample. Sorted cells were lysed in RLT buffer, and RNA was extracted using DNase-treated RNeasy Micro or Mini kits according to cell number. To prevent cross-contamination, each cell subset was processed individually, whereas patient and healthy donor samples were processed jointly. Using the immunoSEQ multiplex PCR, TCRB sequences were amplified from cDNA into 87-bp fragments spanning the CDR3 region. The amplicons were sequenced using the Illumina HiSeq platform. As for the original processing: Synthetic template baselines were used to correct PCR bias computationally, reads within Hamming distance 2 were collapsed together, and singletons that could not be merged were discarded. Reads were aligned to IMGT to assign V, D and J genes, CDR3 length, and insertions or deletions at six rearrangement sites. Within each subset, clonotype counts were normalized to the number of sorted cells before true diversity and Gini coefficients were calculated with the tcR R package. Repertoire sharing was quantified using the overlap coefficient calculated on TCRB nucleotide sequences. This is the immuneACCESS table as TCRdb keeps it, with only in-frame sequences that have V and J called. A part of the clones is gone; compared with another copy, unresolved V genes explain less than half, and the rest is unexplained. The V and J calls and clone size were taken over from that table, and D and trimming were inferred from the DNA. Counted in this sample were 160,000 or so clones; around 8% of them appeared once. The biggest ten clones account for approximately 0.56% of the sample.

The chain is encoded by TRBV7-7 joined to TRBJ2-1; the central 11 bases match TRBD2. The specimen was central memory CD4+ T cells from blood. This receptor was obtained from a woman aged 18-29 years with type 1 diabetes. The nucleotides read TGTGCTAGCAGCTTAGCGGGAGGGGCCTACAATGAGCAGTTCTTC. Its translation reads: CASSLAGGAYNEQFF. Outside the CDR3, residues come from the reference TRBV7-7 and TRBJ2-1 proteins, so the full variable domain is: GAGVSQSPRYKVTKRGQDVTLRCDPISSHATLYWYQQALGQGPEFLTYFNYEAQPDKSGLPSDRFSAERPEGSISTLTIQRTEQRDSAMYRCASSLAGGAYNEQFFGPGTRLTVL.